A selection of T cell receptor beta chains follows, all from one sample in a study of T cells in Graves' hyperthyroidism and ophthalmopathy. Each CDR3 protein gets one entry after TCRdb re-called the multiplex PCR reads with MiXCR. Counted here are hundreds of thousands of distinct CDR3 sequences, approximately 16% occurring once; the ten biggest clones make up more than 15%. The material sequenced was blood. These receptors originate from a woman aged 18-29 years with Graves' hyperthyroidism. Both conserved end residues are part of each CDR3. The D gene is left open where the match is weak. The size of a clone is reported for some rows only, either as once, few or many, or as a class for expanded clones.

D | J | V | size | CDR3 | DNA
NA | TRBJ2-3 | TRBV29-1 | NA | CSVVGDPGDTQYF | TGCAGCGTTGTAGGGGATCCAGGAGATACGCAGTATTTT
NA | TRBJ2-7 | TRBV6-2/TRBV6-3 | NA | CTSSYPPDSYEQYF | TGTACCAGCAGTTACCCTCCCGACAGCTACGAGCAGTACTTC
TRBD2 | TRBJ2-2 | TRBV30 | few | CAWTYGGSNGELVF | TGTGCCTGGACATACGGGGGGAGTAACGGGGAGCTGGTTTTT
NA | TRBJ2-4 | TRBV29-1 | few | CSVRVTAGNIQYF | TGCAGCGTTCGGGTGACGGCGGGAAACATTCAGTACTTC
NA | TRBJ1-2 | TRBV20-1 | NA | CSARDRFWGQAGFTF | TGCAGTGCTAGAGATAGGTTTTGGGGTCAAGCTGGCTTCACCTTC
NA | TRBJ2-2 | TRBV5-4 | NA | CASSLERNTGELFF | TGTGCCAGCAGCTTGGAGCGTAACACCGGGGAGCTGTTTTTT
NA | TRBJ1-2 | TRBV14 | once | CASSLAANHGYTF | TGTGCCAGCAGCTTGGCAGCCAACCATGGCTACACCTTC
TRBD2 | TRBJ2-7 | TRBV11-2 | many | CASSLDLAGGREQYF | TGTGCCAGCAGCTTAGATCTAGCGGGAGGGCGCGAGCAGTACTTC
NA | TRBJ1-5 | TRBV15 | many | CATSRGAESQPQHF | TGTGCCACCAGCAGAGGGGCAGAGAGTCAGCCCCAGCATTTT
NA | TRBJ2-2 | TRBV7-3 | NA | CASATRKEGLTTGELFF | TGTGCCAGCGCCACTCGAAAGGAGGGCCTGACCACCGGGGAGCTGTTTTTT
NA | TRBJ2-5 | TRBV6-5 | NA | CASSYLRSGDQETQYF | TGTGCCAGCAGTTACTTGCGTTCCGGTGACCAAGAGACCCAGTACTTC
TRBD1 | TRBJ1-6 | TRBV29-1 | few | CSVQTGRNSPLHF | TGCAGCGTGCAGACAGGGAGAAATTCACCCCTCCACTTT
NA | TRBJ2-2 | TRBV10-1 | NA | CASSVGEGGELFF | TGCGCCAGCAGTGTGGGAGAAGGCGGGGAGCTGTTTTTT
TRBD1 | TRBJ1-5 | TRBV6-2/TRBV6-3 | NA | CASRIHRTGSDQPQHF | TGTGCCAGCAGGATCCACCGGACAGGGTCGGATCAGCCCCAGCATTTT
NA | TRBJ2-2 | TRBV7-2 | NA | CASSLEWSLGELFF | TGTGCCAGCAGCTTAGAATGGTCCTTAGGGGAGCTGTTTTTT
TRBD1 | TRBJ1-1 | TRBV6-5 | few | CASSYSTGTIMNTEAFF | TGTGCCAGCAGTTACTCGACAGGGACCATTATGAACACTGAAGCTTTCTTT
NA | TRBJ1-2 | TRBV7-2 | many | CASSVRTTGYTF | TGTGCCAGCAGCGTACGGACAACGGGCTACACCTTC
TRBD1 | TRBJ2-1 | TRBV7-9 | many | CASRSGTGAYNEQFF | TGTGCCAGCAGGTCCGGGACAGGGGCCTACAATGAGCAGTTCTTC
TRBD2 | TRBJ2-5 | TRBV6-5 | few | CASSYSKISLAGMVGTQYF | TGTGCCAGCAGTTACTCAAAAATCTCACTAGCGGGTATGGTGGGGACCCAGTACTTC
NA | TRBJ1-4 | TRBV10-3 | NA | CAISDSNPGTMGEKLFF | TGTGCCATCAGTGACTCTAATCCCGGGACTATGGGAGAAAAACTGTTTTTT
NA | TRBJ1-1 | TRBV6-2/TRBV6-3 | few | CASSYSKSSEKNTEAFF | TGTGCCAGCAGTTACTCGAAGTCTTCTGAAAAGAACACTGAAGCTTTCTTT
TRBD2 | TRBJ2-2 | TRBV5-1 | few | CASSSSLSGRGTGELFF | TGCGCCAGCAGCTCCTCCCTAAGCGGGAGAGGCACCGGGGAGCTGTTTTTT
NA | TRBJ2-5 | TRBV6-5 | NA | CASSWPTDPIETQYF | TGTGCCAGCAGTTGGCCGACAGACCCCATCGAGACCCAGTACTTC
TRBD1 | TRBJ2-7 | TRBV20-1 | many | CSARDYRGTYEQYF | TGCAGTGCTAGAGATTACAGGGGGACCTACGAGCAGTACTTC
NA | TRBJ2-2 | TRBV24-1 | few | CATRRQPYTGELFF | TGTGCCACCAGGCGACAGCCCTACACCGGGGAGCTGTTTTTT
TRBD2 | TRBJ2-5 | TRBV4-1 | once | CASSQGSAGGGETQYF | TGCGCCAGCAGCCAAGGATCGGCGGGAGGGGGAGAGACCCAGTACTTC
NA | TRBJ2-3 | TRBV12-3/TRBV12-4 | many | CASRDSRTNTDTQYF | TGTGCCAGCAGGGATTCACGGACTAACACAGATACGCAGTATTTT
TRBD1 | TRBJ1-2 | TRBV2 | NA | CASSEGGQTNYGYTF | TGTGCCAGCAGTGAAGGGGGACAGACTAACTATGGCTACACCTTC
TRBD1 | TRBJ1-1 | TRBV6-1 | NA | CASKDRGGTEAFF | TGTGCCAGCAAGGACAGGGGAGGTACTGAAGCTTTCTTT
TRBD1 | TRBJ2-3 | TRBV19 | NA | CASSPGQLELRQYF | TGTGCCAGTTCGCCGGGACAGTTGGAGTTGAGGCAGTATTTT
TRBD2 | TRBJ2-7 | TRBV10-3 | NA | CAISGGLAGDSEQYF | TGTGCCATCAGTGGCGGACTAGCGGGAGACAGCGAGCAGTACTTC
NA | TRBJ2-2 | TRBV11-3 | many | CASSLDPTGLLAEDTGELFF | TGTGCCAGCAGCTTAGACCCGACAGGGTTACTAGCGGAGGACACCGGGGAGCTGTTTTTT
TRBD1 | TRBJ2-7 | TRBV11-1 | NA | CASSYGQAPNYEQCF | TGTGCCAGCAGCTACGGACAGGCCCCGAACTACGAGCAGTGCTTC
NA | TRBJ1-2 | TRBV15 | NA | CATSRAGAANYGYTF | TGTGCCACCAGCAGAGCAGGTGCCGCTAACTATGGCTACACCTTC
NA | TRBJ1-3 | TRBV10-3 | NA | CATKRASSLSSGNTIYF | TGTGCCACCAAAAGGGCCAGTTCGTTGAGCTCTGGAAACACCATATATTTT
TRBD1 | TRBJ2-3 | TRBV9 | few | CASSDQTGITDTQYF | TGTGCCAGCAGCGACCAGACAGGGATAACAGATACGCAGTATTTT
NA | TRBJ1-1 | TRBV7-9 | NA | CASSLDSLLGLGKDTEAFF | TGTGCCAGCAGCTTAGACTCCCTCCTAGGCCTGGGGAAGGACACTGAAGCTTTCTTT
NA | TRBJ2-7 | TRBV7-9 | many | CASANFEGREQYF | TGTGCCAGCGCAAATTTCGAGGGTCGCGAGCAGTACTTC
NA | TRBJ2-7 | TRBV28 | many | CASTAGTIYEQYF | TGTGCCAGCACCGCCGGGACAATCTACGAGCAGTACTTC
TRBD1 | TRBJ1-1 | TRBV6-1 | few | CASKEQGLNTEAFF | TGTGCCAGCAAAGAACAGGGGTTGAACACTGAAGCTTTCTTT
NA | TRBJ1-2 | TRBV7-9 | many | CASSPGDYGYTF | TGTGCCAGCAGCCCCGGGGACTATGGCTACACCTTC
NA | TRBJ2-1 | TRBV6-2/TRBV6-3 | few | CASSPIGVPYNEQFF | TGTGCCAGCAGTCCCATAGGGGTTCCTTACAATGAGCAGTTCTTC